Following are 9 T cell receptor beta chains from one sample sequenced in a study of naive and memory T cell subsets. Study-level results: A few larger clonotypes appeared in naive repertoires, especially CD8, possibly memory cells re-expressing CD45RA.

No antigens are known for them. Two oligonucleotides, mixed equimolar, formed the beta constant-region primer covering TRBC1 and TRBC2. The ligated cDNA underwent four PCR rounds using SP2 and nested alpha and beta constant-region primers. A single record per CDR3 protein comes from TCRdb applying MiXCR to the UMI-ligation and nested PCR reads. The profile shows around 140,000 distinct CDR3 sequences, roughly 23% of them singletons. The sequencing input was naive CD4+ T cells from blood. The receptor source for this set is a human donor in good health.

The V call is TRBV12-3 or TRBV12-4, the J call TRBJ2-1, with 7 bases lining up with TRBD1. The V gene end was trimmed by 2 bases and the J gene end by 6 bases; junction bases not matched to a gene: 4. This CDR3 has 14 residues. CDR3 DNA sequence: TGTGCCAGCAGTTTAAGACAGGGTAGCAATGAGCAGTTCTTC. This translates into CASSLRQGSNEQFF.

This clonotype was observed a handful of times. V gene TRBV6-5 combines with J gene TRBJ1-2; no clear D. The ends were cut back, 2 bases at V and 5 bases at J, with 15 bases in the middle. The CDR3 consists of 15 residues. CDR1 is MNHEY and CDR2 is SVGAGI in the germline V gene. CDR3 sequence: CASSYGRFPIYGYTF. Written as DNA, the CDR3 is TGTGCCAGCAGTTACGGACGATTCCCAATATATGGCTACACCTTC.

The CDR3 bases are TGCGCCAGCAGTAGCCCGAGCGATGAGCAGTTCTTC. Its protein is CASSSPSDEQFF. V is TRBV5-1 and J is TRBJ2-1; D ambiguous. Germline V gene data show CDR1 as SGHRS and CDR2 as YFSETQ. Trimming stripped 5 bases from V and 8 bases from J, with 11 bases between. This CDR3 region has 12 residues.

The chain recombines TRBV28 with TRBJ1-2; D is unresolved. This CDR3 is built from 14 residues. Germline V gene lookup returns CDR1 MDHEN and CDR2 SYDVKM. V lost 7 bases, J lost 5 bases, and 17 bases lay in between. The CDR3 loop reads CASTPQGGSYGYTF. The CDR3 region has the DNA TGTGCCAGCACTCCCCAAGGTGGCAGTTATGGCTACACCTTC.

This clonotype was counted many times. This chain connects TRBV6-2 or TRBV6-3 to TRBJ2-3; D may correspond to TRBD1 or TRBD2 (5 bases each). Deletions cut 5 bases from V and 3 bases from J, with 9 bases between. The CDR3 length is 13 residues. Germline loops: CDR1 MNHEY, CDR2 SVGEGT. CDR3 residues: CASSRDPTDTQYF. The CDR3 bases are TGTGCCAGCAGTCGGGACCCGACAGATACGCAGTATTTT.

The gene calls are TRBV30 and TRBJ2-5, with TRBD2 matching 7 bases. The junction had 4 bases not matched to a gene; V was cut back by 0 bases and J by 3 bases. Looked up from germline, CDR1 is GTSNPN and CDR2 is SVGIG (reference sequence). The CDR3 runs to 14 residues. CDR3 in amino acids: CAWSVGGTKETQYF. CDR3 in DNA: TGTGCCTGGAGTGTAGGCGGGACTAAAGAGACCCAGTACTTC.

The chain carries TRBV6-5 and TRBJ2-1; no definite D call. Germline values: CDR1 MNHEY, CDR2 SVGAGI. With 0 bases removed from V and 5 bases from J, the gap between germline ends came to 14 bases. The length of the CDR3 is 16 residues. CDR3 amino acids: CASSYSGQRKNNEQFF. CDR3 DNA sequence: TGTGCCAGCAGTTACTCTGGGCAGAGAAAAAACAATGAGCAGTTCTTC.

V and J are TRBV6-1 and TRBJ1-4, with TRBD1 matching over 11 bases. CDR1 and CDR2 (germline): MNHNS, SASEGT. There are 12 residues in the CDR3. Trimming cost V 11 bases and J 8 bases; bases outside gene matches: 4. This chain's CDR3 is CAAGTGGEKLFF. The DNA for the CDR3 is TGTGCCGCCGGGACAGGGGGAGAAAAACTGTTTTTT.

The V call is TRBV28, the J call TRBJ1-5, with TRBD1 as a possible D gene (6 bases). Germline-derived CDR1 and CDR2 are MDHEN and SYDVKM. CDR3 size: 13 residues. Trimming removed 6 bases at V and 6 bases at J, with 12 bases between. CDR3 sequence: CASSPGVSQPQHF. The DNA of the CDR3 is TGTGCCAGCAGCCCAGGGGTTTCTCAGCCCCAGCATTTT.